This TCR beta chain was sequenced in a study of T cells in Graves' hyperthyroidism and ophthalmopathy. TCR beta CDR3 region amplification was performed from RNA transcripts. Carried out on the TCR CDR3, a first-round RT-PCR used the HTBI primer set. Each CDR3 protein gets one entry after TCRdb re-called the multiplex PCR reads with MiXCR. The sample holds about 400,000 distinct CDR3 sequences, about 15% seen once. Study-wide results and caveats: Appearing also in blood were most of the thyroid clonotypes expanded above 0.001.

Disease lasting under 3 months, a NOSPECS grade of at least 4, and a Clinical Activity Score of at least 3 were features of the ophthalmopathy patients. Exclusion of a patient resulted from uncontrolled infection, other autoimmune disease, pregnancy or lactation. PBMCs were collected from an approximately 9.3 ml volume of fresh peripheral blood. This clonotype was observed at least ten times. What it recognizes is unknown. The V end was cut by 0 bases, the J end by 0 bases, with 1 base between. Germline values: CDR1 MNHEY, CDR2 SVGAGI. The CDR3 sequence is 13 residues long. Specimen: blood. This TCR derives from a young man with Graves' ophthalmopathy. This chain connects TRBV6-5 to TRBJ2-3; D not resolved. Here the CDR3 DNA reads TGTGCCAGCAGTTACTCTAGCACAGATACGCAGTATTTT. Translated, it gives CASSYSSTDTQYF.